These T cell receptor beta chains were read from a single sample in a study of T cell responses to AZD1222 COVID-19 vaccine. The protocol was immunoSEQ multiplex PCR, while the TCRdb copy is restricted to in-frame clones and leaves out a portion. The data contain around 78,000 clones, about nine tenths of them singletons. The sequenced sample was peripheral blood, obtained on day 0 of MenACWY control vaccination. The origin of the receptors is an adult in good health. CDR3s include the opening cysteine and the closing phenylalanine or tryptophan. Each record gives: clone size, J gene, V gene, D gene, CDR3 protein, CDR3 DNA. D genes are given only for firm matches. Some rows have no size entry. The others give once, few or many, or a class for an expanded clone.

>.|TRBJ1-2|TRBV7-9|.
CASSPGHFGGNYGYTF
TGTGCCAGCAGCCCTGGACACTTCGGGGGAAACTATGGCTACACCTTC
>.|TRBJ1-6|TRBV4-2|TRBD1
CASSQQTGSKPLHF
TGTGCCAGCAGCCAACAGACAGGGAGTAAACCCCTCCACTTT
>few|TRBJ2-2|TRBV20-1|.
CSASLNTGELFF
TGCAGTGCCAGTCTAAACACCGGGGAGCTGTTTTTT
>.|TRBJ1-1|TRBV7-2|.
CASSLRPPGTYTEAFF
TGTGCCAGCAGCTTACGTCCTCCGGGGACCTACACTGAAGCTTTCTTT
>few|TRBJ2-7|TRBV7-9|TRBD1
CASSSGTGFDEQYF
TGTGCCAGCAGCTCCGGGACAGGGTTTGATGAGCAGTACTTC
>.|TRBJ1-1|TRBV12-3/TRBV12-4|.
CASRQGNTEAFF
TGTGCCAGCAGGCAGGGTAACACTGAAGCTTTCTTT
>.|TRBJ1-1|TRBV28|.
CASSFPGEGSGAFF
TGTGCCAGCAGTTTCCCGGGGGAGGGGTCGGGAGCTTTCTTT
>few|TRBJ1-6|TRBV7-9|TRBD1
CASSLSPGQGSSPLHF
TGTGCCAGCAGCCTGAGTCCGGGACAGGGGAGCTCACCCCTCCACTTT
>.|TRBJ2-3|TRBV20-1|.
CSAGSTDTQYF
TGCAGTGCTGGTAGCACAGATACGCAGTATTTT
>.|TRBJ1-2|TRBV6-5|.
CASSYSTGGANYGYTF
TGTGCCAGCAGTTACTCCACGGGAGGCGCAAACTATGGCTACACCTTC
>.|TRBJ2-1|TRBV14|TRBD2
CASSRGLAGGSYNEQFF
TGTGCCAGCAGCCGGGGACTAGCGGGGGGCTCCTACAATGAGCAGTTCTTC
>.|TRBJ2-6|TRBV11-3|.
CASSPGRFSGANVLTF
TGTGCCAGCAGCCCCGGCCGCTTCTCTGGGGCCAACGTCCTGACTTTC
>.|TRBJ1-1|TRBV25-1|.
CASSDSGPLPSEAFF
TGTGCCAGCAGTGATTCGGGACCGCTTCCTTCGGAAGCTTTCTTT
>.|TRBJ2-7|TRBV30|TRBD1
CAWTGTGGGLGYEQYF
TGTGCCTGGACCGGGACAGGGGGCGGTCTAGGTTACGAGCAGTACTTC
>.|TRBJ1-1|TRBV7-8|.
CASSLATGADTEAFF
TGTGCCAGCAGCTTAGCGACTGGGGCGGACACTGAAGCTTTCTTT
>once|TRBJ1-2|TRBV28|TRBD1
CASSTRQGDGYTF
TGTGCCAGCAGTACAAGACAGGGCGATGGCTACACCTTC
>.|TRBJ1-1|TRBV7-9|.
CASSSDSNDAEAFF
TGTGCCAGCAGCTCGGACAGCAATGACGCTGAAGCTTTCTTT
>once|TRBJ2-1|TRBV3-1/TRBV3-2|TRBD2
CASSPREGNEQFF
TGTGCCAGCAGCCCTAGGGAGGGGAATGAGCAGTTCTTC
>.|TRBJ1-1|TRBV11-3|.
CASSSGIDTEAFF
TGTGCCAGCAGCTCCGGGATCGACACTGAAGCTTTCTTT
>.|TRBJ1-5|TRBV2|TRBD1
CASTKTGGNQPQHF
TGTGCCAGCACAAAGACAGGGGGCAATCAGCCCCAGCATTTT
>.|TRBJ1-1|TRBV6-5|TRBD1
CASSRPGQGSVAFF
TGTGCCAGCAGTAGACCGGGACAGGGGTCTGTAGCTTTCTTT
>.|TRBJ2-7|TRBV2|.
CASSATGYEQYF
TGTGCCAGCAGTGCCACCGGTTACGAGCAGTACTTC
>.|TRBJ2-2|TRBV9|TRBD1
CASSVGETGQGGGELFF
TGTGCCAGCAGCGTAGGGGAAACCGGACAGGGGGGCGGGGAGCTGTTTTTT
>.|TRBJ1-1|TRBV7-8|TRBD1
CASSLEEQGAAFF
TGTGCCAGCAGCTTAGAAGAGCAGGGGGCCGCTTTCTTT
>.|TRBJ2-1|TRBV13|TRBD2
CASSLQRTSLSYNEQFF
TGTGCCAGCAGCTTACAGCGGACTAGCCTCTCCTACAATGAGCAGTTCTTC
>.|TRBJ1-1|TRBV5-1|TRBD1
CASTAGGGEAFF
TGCGCCAGCACCGCGGGAGGGGGCGAAGCTTTCTTT
>.|TRBJ2-7|TRBV7-9|.
CASSPPVSGLSYEQYF
TGTGCCAGCAGCCCACCCGTAAGTGGCCTAAGTTACGAGCAGTACTTC
>.|TRBJ2-5|TRBV28|.
CASRAGAGVETQYF
TGTGCCAGCAGAGCCGGGGCGGGCGTGGAGACCCAGTACTTC
>.|TRBJ2-7|TRBV6-4|.
CASIPHPPPSYEQYF
TGTGCCAGCATCCCCCACCCCCCCCCGTCCTACGAGCAGTACTTC
>once|TRBJ1-1|TRBV30|.
CALGANTEAFF
TGTGCCTTAGGAGCGAACACTGAAGCTTTCTTT
>.|TRBJ1-2|TRBV6-6|.
CASSYPVNYGYTF
TGTGCCAGCAGTTACCCGGTTAACTATGGCTACACCTTC
>.|TRBJ2-7|TRBV7-2|.
CASSQIRGPEYF
TGTGCCAGCAGCCAGATTCGCGGACCAGAGTACTTC
>.|TRBJ2-3|TRBV11-2|.
CASSPGGGHHSTDTQYF
TGTGCCAGCAGCCCCGGGGGCGGACACCATTCCACAGATACGCAGTATTTT
>.|TRBJ1-4|TRBV4-1|.
CASSQEETASNEKLFF
TGCGCCAGCAGCCAAGAGGAAACAGCGTCTAATGAAAAACTGTTTTTT
>.|TRBJ2-7|TRBV6-5|.
CASRSRVPGEQYF
TGTGCCAGCAGGAGCCGGGTCCCAGGCGAGCAGTACTTC
>once|TRBJ1-1|TRBV2|TRBD1
CASGGQPNTEAFF
TGTGCCAGCGGGGGACAGCCGAACACTGAAGCTTTCTTT
>.|TRBJ1-2|TRBV12-3/TRBV12-4|.
CASSFRGGGYTF
TGTGCCAGCAGTTTCAGGGGTGGTGGCTACACCTTC
>.|TRBJ1-1|TRBV10-3|.
CAIKREGDTEAFF
TGTGCCATCAAGAGGGAGGGGGACACTGAAGCTTTCTTT
>.|TRBJ1-1|TRBV10-1|.
CASSDRGPTEAFF
TGCGCCAGCAGTGATAGAGGCCCCACTGAAGCTTTCTTT
>.|TRBJ2-2|TRBV7-9|.
CASKDSLAGELFF
TGTGCCAGCAAGGACAGTCTAGCCGGGGAGCTGTTTTTT
>.|TRBJ1-1|TRBV24-1|.
CATSRDGTTEAFF
TGTGCCACCAGCAGGGATGGGACCACTGAAGCTTTCTTT
>.|TRBJ2-7|TRBV30|.
CAWSSYSSYEQYF
TGTGCCTGGAGTTCGTACAGTTCCTACGAGCAGTACTTC
>.|TRBJ2-5|TRBV5-1|TRBD1
CASSPAGGVETQYF
TGCGCCAGCAGCCCCGCAGGGGGCGTAGAGACCCAGTACTTC